These 20 T cell receptor beta chains were all obtained from the same sample, sequenced in a study of control samples from healthy donors and cancer patients. Profiling relied on immunoSEQ multiplex PCR, and the TCRdb table lists in-frame clones only, not all of them. The table lists some 120,000 clones, around 93% of them singletons, with roughly 9.4% in the top ten. The sequenced sample was blood. The receptors shown here come from a man aged 18 to 29 in good health.

This clone was detected only a few times. The genes are TRBV7-9 and TRBJ1-1; D not resolved. The CDR3 loop spans 12 amino acids. The germline CDR1 and CDR2 sequences are SEHNR and FQNEAQ (reference sequence). Trimming removed 1 base at V and 10 bases at J, with 10 bases between. The CDR3 loop is CASSLVPGIAFF. CDR3 bases: TGTGCCAGCAGCTTAGTCCCGGGTATAGCTTTCTTT.

The genes are TRBV7-9 and TRBJ2-7, with D hard to call. Germline V CDR1 and CDR2: SEHNR, FQNEAQ (reference sequence). This CDR3 contains 13 residues. The V end was cut by 7 bases, the J end by 0 bases, with 10 bases between. The CDR3 region is CASKKDGSYEQYF. In nucleotides, the CDR3 is TGTGCCAGCAAAAAGGACGGCTCCTACGAGCAGTACTTC.

The CDR3 DNA reads TGTGCCAGCAGCCCGACAGCGTCGAACACTGAAGCTTTCTTT. Amino acid sequence: CASSPTASNTEAFF. This sequence joins TRBV7-8 and TRBJ1-1; D may be TRBD1 (5 bases). Trimming shortened V by 5 bases and J by 1 base, and 11 bases separated the two germline ends. The CDR3 runs to 14 residues. Per the germline V gene, CDR1 is SGHVS and CDR2 is FQNEAQ.

The gene calls are TRBV4-1 and TRBJ1-5, with a weak D call TRBD1 (6 bases). The ends were cut back, 1 base at V and 4 bases at J, with 14 bases in the middle. CDR1 and CDR2 from the germline V gene are MGHRA and YSYEKL. CDR3 length: 16 amino acids. CDR3 sequence: CASSQVRDTPNQPQHF. The CDR3 DNA follows: TGCGCCAGCAGCCAAGTTCGGGACACCCCAAATCAGCCCCAGCATTTT.

The rearrangement uses TRBV5-6 and TRBJ2-3; D tentatively reads TRBD1 or TRBD2 (7 bases each). The CDR3 is made up of 15 amino acids. The V gene lost 5 bases and the J gene lost 4 bases, with 17 bases spanning the gap. Germline values: CDR1 SGHDT, CDR2 YYEEEE. The CDR3 region is CASSSRGGDADTQYF. The CDR3 DNA reads TGTGCCAGCAGTTCCAGGGGGGGCGACGCAGATACGCAGTATTTT.

V gene TRBV7-9 combines with J gene TRBJ1-4, with D maybe TRBD1 (5 bases). The CDR3 runs to 14 residues. The germline CDR1 and CDR2 sequences are SEHNR and FQNEAQ (reference sequence). The germline V and J ends were trimmed by 0 bases and 6 bases, with 8 bases remaining between them. CDR3 sequence: CASSLAGVDEKLFF. CDR3 in DNA: TGTGCCAGCAGCTTAGCAGGGGTGGATGAAAAACTGTTTTTT.

V usage is TRBV29-1 and J usage is TRBJ2-5; D gene uncertain. Trimming took off 4 bases at V and 4 bases at J, with 10 bases between the two ends. Germline assignment: CDR1 SQVTM and CDR2 ANQGSEA. CDR3 length: 12 amino acids. The CDR3 spells CSVADLGETQYF. The CDR3 DNA reads TGCAGCGTTGCCGACTTAGGAGAGACCCAGTACTTC. Using reference TRBV29-1 and TRBJ2-5 for the parts outside the CDR3, the full variable domain is SAVISQKPSRDICQRGTSLTIQCQVDSQVTMMFWYRQQPGQSLTLIATANQGSEATYESGFVIDKFPISRPNLTFSTLTVSNMSPEDSSIYLCSVADLGETQYFGPGTRLLVL.

The V and J genes are TRBV9 and TRBJ2-1, with a weak D call TRBD1 (6 bases). Germline CDR1 SGDLS, CDR2 YYNGEE. The ends were cut back, 4 bases at V and 4 bases at J, with 15 bases in the middle. This CDR3 is 15 amino acids long. This CDR3 is CASSNNVDRYNEQFF. CDR3 DNA sequence: TGTGCCAGCAGCAACAACGTAGACAGGTACAATGAGCAGTTCTTC.

This chain connects TRBV3-1 (or the pseudogene TRBV3-2) to TRBJ1-4, with 8 bases that match TRBD1. V lost 0 bases to trimming and J lost 2 bases; unmatched junction nucleotides: 8. The germline V gene has CDR1 LGHDT and CDR2 YNNKEL (reference sequence). The CDR3 loop spans 18 amino acids. DNA for the CDR3: TGTGCCAGCAGCCAAGATAGTGCAGGGGGCGTCACTAATGAAAAACTGTTTTTT. Residues: CASSQDSAGGVTNEKLFF.

The chain couples TRBV11-2 to TRBJ1-2; no clear D gene. The CDR3 contains 15 residues. The germline V and J ends were trimmed by 5 bases and 0 bases, with 13 bases remaining between them. The germline V gene encodes CDR1 SGHAT and CDR2 FQNNGV. This CDR3 reads CASSPPPGANYGYTF. The CDR3 region has the DNA TGTGCCAGCAGCCCCCCGCCTGGTGCTAACTATGGCTACACCTTC.

V and J are TRBV4-1 and TRBJ2-1, with 13 bases identical to TRBD2. CDR3 length equals 16 residues. Germline V lookup: CDR1 MGHRA, CDR2 YSYEKL. The trim removed 4 bases at V and 9 bases at J, leaving 9 bases unmatched. CDR3 bases: TGCGCCAGCAGCCGACTACTAGCGGGGGGGCCTAGTGAGCAGTTCTTC. Translating gives CASSRLLAGGPSEQFF.

The rearrangement links TRBV19 to TRBJ2-5; 7 bases are shared with TRBD1. The germline V gene has CDR1 LNHDA and CDR2 SQIVND (reference sequence). With 5 bases clipped from V and 2 bases from J, the junction kept 2 bases outside the gene matches. The CDR3 loop spans 13 amino acids. CDR3 sequence (DNA): TGTGCCAGTAGTTCAGGGGGACAAGAGACCCAGTACTTC. This sequence encodes CASSSGGQETQYF.

This clone was found once. The chain combines TRBV13 with TRBJ2-5, with D tentatively TRBD1 (5 bases). Trimming pared 0 bases from V and 3 bases from J, leaving 5 bases between. CDR3 length: 13 residues. Germline V gene data show CDR1 as PRHDT and CDR2 as FYEKMQ (reference sequence). CDR3 sequence (DNA): TGTGCCAGCAGCTTAGGCAGGGAAGAGACCCAGTACTTC. Its protein product is CASSLGREETQYF.

The chain recombines TRBV19 with TRBJ1-5, with D possibly TRBD1 on 6 matching bases. Trimming removed 7 bases from V and 0 bases from J, with 13 bases in between. The V gene's germline CDR1 is LNHDA and CDR2 SQIVND (reference sequence). This CDR3 has 15 amino acids. Here the CDR3 DNA reads TGTGCCAGTACCTTGGACAGCTTTAGCAATCAGCCCCAGCATTTT. The encoded protein is CASTLDSFSNQPQHF.

To note about this clone: The junction differs from germline at one of its ends, possibly a read error. The chain is built from TRBV27 and TRBJ1-5; TRBD1 matches 8 bases. The CDR3 is 15 residues long. From germline, CDR1 is MNHEY and CDR2 SMNVEV (reference sequence). This chain's CDR3 is CASSLSRGQGQPQHF. The CDR3 DNA sequence: TGTGCCAGCAGCTTATCCAGGGGGCAGGGGCAGCCCCAGCATTTT.

The chain uses TRBV7-9 and TRBJ2-4; tentatively, D is TRBD1 or TRBD2 (5 bases each). Germline V gene lookup returns CDR1 SEHNR and CDR2 FQNEAQ (reference sequence). The CDR3 is 18 amino acids. Trimming pared 2 bases from V and 0 bases from J, leaving 17 bases between. CDR3 nucleotide sequence: TGTGCCAGCAGCTTATTTCGGGGCGCGACGGGAGCCAAAAACATTCAGTACTTC. Protein sequence: CASSLFRGATGAKNIQYF.

This chain joins TRBV11-2 and TRBJ2-5; 7 bases line up with TRBD1. Looked up from germline, CDR1 is SGHAT and CDR2 is FQNNGV. This CDR3 spans 15 amino acids. With V trimmed by 5 bases and J by 5 bases, 11 bases remained unmatched. The CDR3 spells CASSQQGLTRETQYF. The CDR3 region has the DNA TGTGCCAGCAGCCAACAGGGGCTAACAAGGGAGACCCAGTACTTC.

The rearrangement joins TRBV29-1 to TRBJ1-1; D unclear. Trimming cost V 7 bases and J 1 base, with 4 bases left between them. Germline CDR1 SQVTM, CDR2 ANQGSEA. The CDR3 contains 10 residues. The CDR3 DNA is TGCAGCGGGAGGAACACTGAAGCTTTCTTT. Translated: CSGRNTEAFF. The full variable domain, with the rest looked up from reference TRBV29-1 and TRBJ1-1, is SAVISQKPSRDICQRGTSLTIQCQVDSQVTMMFWYRQQPGQSLTLIATANQGSEATYESGFVIDKFPISRPNLTFSTLTVSNMSPEDSSIYLCSGRNTEAFFGQGTRLTVV.

V is TRBV6-5 and J is TRBJ2-7, with 10 positions matching TRBD1. V shed 4 bases and J 3 bases; nucleotides not matched to a gene: 3. CDR3 size: 14 residues. Germline CDR1 is MNHEY and CDR2 is SVGAGI. The CDR3 sequence is CASSFRDRGYEQYF. The CDR3 DNA reads TGTGCCAGCAGTTTCCGGGACAGGGGCTACGAGCAGTACTTC.

The rearrangement joins TRBV13 to TRBJ1-6; no firm D call. V was clipped by 4 bases and J by 9 bases, with 13 bases between them. The CDR3 has 14 amino acids. Germline loops: CDR1 PRHDT, CDR2 FYEKMQ (reference sequence). CDR3: CASSSAALGSPLHF. CDR3 nucleotides: TGTGCCAGCAGCTCGGCGGCCTTGGGTTCACCCCTCCACTTT. Filled out from reference TRBV13 and TRBJ1-6, the complete variable domain reads AAGVIQSPRHLIKEKRETATLKCYPIPRHDTVYWYQQGPGQDPQFLISFYEKMQSDKGSIPDRFSAQQFSDYHSELNMSSLELGDSALYFCASSSAALGSPLHFGNGTRLTVT.